The source of this TCR beta chain is a study of neurological immune-mediated disorders. The cDNA was produced through 5'RACE with 10-nucleotide random UMIs. Every sequencing run generated over 190 million TCR-beta sequences from 15-18 subjects. TCRdb recomputed calls from the 5' RACE reads with MiXCR, one row per CDR3 protein. The sample carries about 30,000 distinct CDR3 sequences, about 17% recorded once. Study results and limitations: No CDR3 amino acid sequences recurred among expanded clones across subjects, suggesting private repertoires in all groups.

This clonotype has ten or more counts. The antigen is undetermined. Time point of the sample: technical triplicate 3. The study built sorted libraries from 1 million CD4+ or CD8+ T cells. This TCR derives from a female donor with HTLV-1-associated myelopathy (HAM/TSP). Sequences were obtained from CD4+ T cells from blood.

The CDR3 loop is CASSLGTGGPQETQYF. As DNA, the CDR3 is TGCGCCAGCAGCTTGGGGACAGGGGGCCCCCAAGAGACCCAGTACTTC. The rearrangement uses TRBV5-1 and TRBJ2-5; 11 bases line up with TRBD1. This CDR3 is 16 amino acids long. The germline V gene has CDR1 SGHRS and CDR2 YFSETQ. The junction had 2 bases not matched to a gene; V was cut back by 0 bases and J by 1 base.